Below, 28 T cell receptor beta chains from the same sample are listed, as sequenced in a study of blood T cell repertoires in COVID-19. Measured with immunoSEQ multiplex PCR; TCRdb has only the in-frame clones, and not every one. This repertoire shows approximately 84,000 clones, 75% to 90% found once; its top ten account for 10% to 12%. Sequenced sample: peripheral blood. The receptor source for this set is a human donor in a cohort sampled during active COVID-19.

This clone was recorded once. V is TRBV10-1 and J is TRBJ1-1, with a possible D match to TRBD1 (5 bases). CDR3 size: 13 residues. The germline V and J ends were trimmed by 6 bases and 0 bases, with 8 bases remaining between them. The V gene's germline CDR1 is WNHNN and CDR2 SYGVQD (reference sequence). The CDR3 bases are TGCGCCAGCAGCCAGGGATTGAACACTGAAGCTTTCTTT. Protein: CASSQGLNTEAFF.

This rearrangement joins TRBV9 to TRBJ1-2; TRBD1 aligns across 7 bases. The junction had 8 bases not matched to a gene; V was cut back by 4 bases and J by 8 bases. Germline CDR1 and CDR2: SGDLS and YYNGEE. The CDR3 sequence is 13 residues long. CDR3 in amino acids: CASSPTGAGGYTF. In nucleotides, the CDR3 is TGTGCCAGCAGCCCTACAGGGGCAGGGGGCTACACCTTC.

V and J are TRBV3-1 (or the pseudogene TRBV3-2) and TRBJ1-6; D is possibly TRBD1 (6 bases). This CDR3 comprises 14 residues. Germline V gene sequence: CDR1 LGHDT, CDR2 YNNKEL (reference sequence). The V end lost 5 bases, the J end lost 4 bases, and 9 bases lay between the germline ends. The CDR3 nucleotides are TGTGCCAGCAGCGAAGGACAGTATAATTCACCCCTCCACTTT. Translating gives CASSEGQYNSPLHF.

This clone was recorded only once. The chain joins TRBV18 to TRBJ2-5, with 11 positions matching TRBD2. CDR1 is KGHSH and CDR2 is LQKENI in the germline V gene. J gave up 2 bases and V 0 bases, and 5 bases lay outside the gene matches. The CDR3 extends over 17 amino acids. The CDR3 reads CASSPPGTSGSQETQYF. As DNA, the CDR3 is TGTGCCAGCTCACCACCAGGCACTAGCGGGAGTCAAGAGACCCAGTACTTC.

The V call is TRBV5-1, the J call TRBJ2-3; D gene uncertain. V lost 4 bases and J 6 bases, leaving 24 bases between the germline ends. Germline CDR1 SGHRS, CDR2 YFSETQ. The length of the CDR3 is 17 residues. CDR3 in DNA: TGCGCCAGCAGCCTTCCTGGTTCCAGTCACCTCTCCGATACGCAGTATTTT. This translates into CASSLPGSSHLSDTQYF.

This clone was recorded once. The chain has TRBV11-2 and TRBJ2-2; TRBD2 aligns across 9 bases. Germline assignment: CDR1 SGHAT and CDR2 FQNNGV. V lost 3 bases to trimming and J lost 3 bases; unmatched junction nucleotides: 5. The length of the CDR3 is 16 residues. CDR3 DNA: TGTGCCAGCAGCTTCTTAGCGGGAGCCGACACCGGGGAGCTGTTTTTT. Protein sequence: CASSFLAGADTGELFF.

This sequence joins TRBV6-8 and TRBJ2-7; maybe TRBD2 (6 bases). Germline loops: CDR1 MNHGY, CDR2 SAAAGT. The CDR3 runs 13 residues. V lost 11 bases and J 1 base, leaving 15 bases between the germline ends. The CDR3: CAATGRGSYEQYF. CDR3 sequence (DNA): TGTGCCGCTACCGGGAGAGGGTCCTACGAGCAGTACTTC.

The chain has TRBV6-2 or TRBV6-3 and TRBJ1-1; perhaps TRBD1 as D (6 bases). Germline V gene data show CDR1 as MNHEY and CDR2 as SVGEGT. This CDR3 is 14 amino acids long. Trimming left V 4 bases short and J 4 bases short, with 13 bases between. The CDR3 spells CASSSQGMGTEAFF. The CDR3 DNA sequence: TGTGCCAGCAGTTCCCAGGGGATGGGCACTGAAGCTTTCTTT.

The rearrangement links TRBV4-2 to TRBJ1-4; D is ambiguous. CDR1 LGHNA and CDR2 YNFKEQ come from the germline V gene. V gave up 0 bases and J gave up 8 bases, with 16 bases separating them. The CDR3 contains 16 residues. The CDR3 sequence is CASSQESGLVGEKLFF. DNA for the CDR3: TGTGCCAGCAGCCAAGAGAGCGGACTGGTGGGGGAAAAACTGTTTTTT.

This clone occurred once. The J gene is TRBJ1-4, the V gene TRBV19; 9 bases line up with TRBD1. J was trimmed by 6 bases and V by 8 bases; bases with no gene match: 4. The CDR3 consists of 13 residues. Germline lookup yields CDR1 LNHDA and CDR2 SQIVND (reference sequence). The CDR3 loop reads CASADRGYEKLFF. The CDR3 coding sequence is TGTGCCAGTGCGGACAGGGGTTATGAAAAACTGTTTTTT.

The chain uses TRBV3-1 (or the pseudogene TRBV3-2) and TRBJ2-3; D unclear. Trimming cost V 2 bases and J 0 bases, with 3 bases left between them. The CDR3 extends over 13 amino acids. CDR1 LGHDT and CDR2 YNNKEL come from the germline V gene (reference sequence). This CDR3 is CASSQQSTDTQYF. The CDR3 DNA is TGTGCCAGCAGCCAACAAAGCACAGATACGCAGTATTTT.

The chain links TRBV5-4 to TRBJ2-3; 8 bases map to TRBD2. V shed 3 bases, J shed 4 bases, and the junction held 7 bases outside the gene matches. This CDR3 is 15 amino acids long. Germline CDR1 SGHNT, CDR2 YYREEE (reference sequence). DNA for the CDR3: TGTGCCAGCAGCTCCCGGGGGGGCGACGCAGATACGCAGTATTTT. It specifies CASSSRGGDADTQYF.

The rearrangement links TRBV4-3 to TRBJ1-2; TRBD1 agrees at 11 bases. The ends lost 3 bases at V and 4 bases at J; junction bases unmatched: 10. Germline V lookup: CDR1 LGHNA, CDR2 YSLEER. This CDR3 contains 17 residues. The CDR3 DNA is TGCGCCAGCAGCCAGTCCGGGACAGGGGGTATCGGCTATGGCTACACCTTC. It translates to CASSQSGTGGIGYGYTF.

This clone came up once. The V gene is TRBV28, the J gene TRBJ2-7; the match to TRBD1 covers 7 bases. The CDR3 is 15 amino acids. The ends lost 6 bases at V and 0 bases at J; junction bases unmatched: 8. Germline CDR1 reads MDHEN; CDR2 reads SYDVKM. CDR3 sequence: CASSTGTDTSYEQYF. CDR3 nucleotides: TGTGCCAGCAGCACCGGGACAGACACCTCCTACGAGCAGTACTTC.

Regarding this clone: At one end the junction does not follow the germline gene, possibly because of a read error. The chain links TRBV12-3 or TRBV12-4 to TRBJ1-3; 8 nucleotides match TRBD1. This CDR3 comprises 13 residues. In DNA, the CDR3 is TGTGCCAGCAGTTCAGGACAGGGAACCACCATATATTTT. Translated, it gives CASSSGQGTTIYF.

This clone was observed a single time. The genes are TRBV3-1 (or the pseudogene TRBV3-2) and TRBJ1-3; 10 bases are shared with TRBD1. Germline CDR1 and CDR2: LGHDT and YNNKEL (reference sequence). CDR3 length: 14 amino acids. J gave up 6 bases and V 4 bases, and 3 bases lay outside the gene matches. The CDR3 sequence: CASSPGTGENTIYF. The DNA of the CDR3 is TGTGCCAGCAGCCCCGGGACAGGGGAAAACACCATATATTTT.

V gene TRBV5-1 combines with J gene TRBJ2-7; D may be TRBD1 (6 bases). V shed 4 bases and J shed 2 bases, with 13 bases lying between them. This CDR3 spans 14 amino acids. Germline values: CDR1 SGHRS, CDR2 YFSETQ. The CDR3 loop reads CASSPRDKAYEQYF. Here the CDR3 DNA reads TGCGCCAGCAGCCCCCGGGACAAGGCCTACGAGCAGTACTTC.

This sequence joins TRBV5-1 and TRBJ1-4; D gene ambiguous. Germline CDR1 reads SGHRS; CDR2 reads YFSETQ. The V gene lost 0 bases and the J gene lost 4 bases, with 7 bases spanning the gap. The CDR3 length is 14 residues. CDR3 loop: CASSLESHNEKLFF. DNA for the CDR3: TGCGCCAGCAGCTTGGAAAGCCATAATGAAAAACTGTTTTTT.

The chain is built from TRBV7-2 and TRBJ2-3, with 8 bases lining up with TRBD1. The J segment lost 2 bases and the V segment lost 2 bases, leaving 3 bases of the junction unmatched. CDR1 SGHTA and CDR2 FQGNSA come from the germline V gene. This CDR3 contains 15 residues. The DNA of the CDR3 is TGTGCCAGCAGCTTAATGGGACAGGACACAGATACGCAGTATTTT. Its protein product is CASSLMGQDTDTQYF.

The V gene is TRBV4-2, the J gene TRBJ2-7; 11 bases are a match to TRBD2. This CDR3 is built from 16 residues. J gave up 4 bases and V 3 bases, and 8 bases lay outside the gene matches. Germline lookup yields CDR1 LGHNA and CDR2 YNFKEQ. The CDR3 loop reads CASSQLMGLADYEQYF. The DNA of the CDR3 is TGTGCCAGCAGCCAGTTAATGGGACTAGCGGATTACGAGCAGTACTTC.

CDR3 region: CASTLAGVTIGYNEQFF. CDR3 DNA: TGTGCCAGCACGTTAGCGGGGGTTACCATAGGCTACAATGAGCAGTTCTTC. The chain uses TRBV28 and TRBJ2-1, with 9 bases lining up with TRBD2. Germline lookup yields CDR1 MDHEN and CDR2 SYDVKM. The length of the CDR3 is 17 residues. V was pared by 7 bases and J by 3 bases, with 13 bases of the junction left unmatched.

CDR3: CASSMYRVLNTEAFF. The CDR3 DNA sequence: TGTGCCAGTAGTATGTACAGGGTCCTGAACACTGAAGCTTTCTTT. The chain uses TRBV19 and TRBJ1-1, with D maybe TRBD1 (6 bases). Germline V CDR1 and CDR2: LNHDA, SQIVND (reference sequence). Trimming left V 3 bases short and J 0 bases short, with 11 bases between. The CDR3 is 15 residues long. The full variable domain, in which reference TRBV19 and TRBJ1-1 provide the parts outside the CDR3, is DGGITQSPKYLFRKEGQNVTLSCEQNLNHDAMYWYRQDPGQGLRLIYYSQIVNDFQKGDIAEGYSVSREKKESFPLTVTSAQKNPTAFYLCASSMYRVLNTEAFFGQGTRLTVV.

This chain links TRBV28 with TRBJ1-2; 8 nucleotides agree with TRBD1. Germline V lookup: CDR1 MDHEN, CDR2 SYDVKM. V was clipped by 2 bases and J by 5 bases; unmatched bases: 4. This CDR3 is built from 14 residues. The CDR3 DNA is TGTGCCAGCAGTTTAGGGGGACAGGTATATGGCTACACCTTC. Its protein is CASSLGGQVYGYTF.

The chain employs TRBV18 and TRBJ2-7; D perhaps matches TRBD2 (6 bases). The V gene lost 3 bases and the J gene lost 2 bases, with 17 bases spanning the gap. CDR3 length: 16 amino acids. Per germline, CDR1 KGHSH and CDR2 LQKENI. CDR3 DNA: TGTGCCAGCTCACCGTATTCGGTGGGGGGAACCTACGAGCAGTACTTC. This gives the protein CASSPYSVGGTYEQYF.

The V and J genes are TRBV12-3 or TRBV12-4 and TRBJ1-1; a possible D gene is TRBD1 (5 bases). Trimming removed 7 bases from V and 4 bases from J, with 10 bases in between. The CDR3 runs 12 residues. The CDR3 DNA follows: TGTGCCAGCAACAACGGGGGCACTGAAGCTTTCTTT. Translation gives CASNNGGTEAFF.

This chain connects TRBV5-6 to TRBJ2-7; 8 bases fit TRBD1. Germline loops: CDR1 SGHDT, CDR2 YYEEEE. The CDR3 runs to 14 residues. J was trimmed by 4 bases and V by 1 base; bases with no gene match: 4. The CDR3 reads CASSLLQGVYEQYF. The CDR3 region has the DNA TGTGCCAGCAGCTTGTTACAGGGGGTTTACGAGCAGTACTTC.

The gene calls are TRBV10-3 and TRBJ2-1; 11 positions match TRBD2. The J segment lost 4 bases and the V segment lost 6 bases, leaving 5 bases of the junction unmatched. Germline V CDR1 and CDR2: ENHRY, SYGVKD. The CDR3 sequence is 15 residues long. In nucleotides, the CDR3 is TGTGCCATCAGGCCTAGCGGGGGGCCATACAATGAGCAGTTCTTC. This encodes CAIRPSGGPYNEQFF.

This chain joins TRBV18 and TRBJ2-2, with TRBD1 matching over 8 bases. CDR1 is KGHSH and CDR2 is LQKENI in the germline V gene. The CDR3 is 16 residues long. V shed 3 bases, J shed 0 bases, and the junction held 3 bases outside the gene matches. The DNA of the CDR3 is TGTGCCAGCTCACCTTACAGGGGGGCGAACACCGGGGAGCTGTTTTTT. This translates into CASSPYRGANTGELFF.